The sequence of this TCR beta chain was determined in a study of type 1 regulatory T cells. Study-wide background: This in vitro CD4 product, T-allo10, is enriched for Tr1 cells and alloantigen-specific. Points from the study as a whole: Compared with non-Tr1 cells, Tr1 cells showed a narrower TCR repertoire.

Germline V CDR1 and CDR2: MNHEY, SMNVEV (reference sequence). Trimming left V 8 bases short and J 3 bases short, with 14 bases between. CDR3 length: 13 amino acids. TCRdb ran MiXCR on the reads and lists one entry per CDR3 protein. The table lists about 60,000 distinct CDR3 sequences, around 62% of them singletons. A remark on this clonotype: Its antigen is unknown.

This receptor was obtained from a human donor in good health. What was sequenced was cultured non-Tr1 T cells, either the whole culture or a sorted T cell fraction (not recorded which). This chain connects TRBV27 to TRBJ2-7; weak D call: TRBD1 (5 bases). The chain's CDR3 is CASQPQGGYEQYF. The CDR3 bases are TGTGCCAGCCAGCCGCAGGGTGGCTACGAGCAGTACTTC.